This T cell receptor (beta chain) is from a study of blood T cell repertoires in COVID-19. Study-wide background: The samples span acute and convalescent COVID-19 from the United States, Italy and Spain. PBMCs, B-cell-depleted T cells, or T cells provided the cDNA or gDNA that made up the material.

Of note for this clone: Other DNA sequences of this sample code for an identical CDR3.

As handled by the study authors: Estimation of nucleated cell counts was performed using reference gene primer amplification. This table comes from immunoSEQ multiplex PCR, and its TCRdb copy is limited to in-frame clones, with some not included. The D gene and trimming were derived from the DNA, and the V and J assignments and clone size from that table. The sample records over 120,000 clones, 75% to 85% being singletons. This TCR derives from a woman over 75 with active or convalescent COVID-19. The sequencing sample was made of peripheral blood.

Here the CDR3 DNA reads TGTGCCAGCAGCTTATCCGGGGGATCGGCAGATACGCAGTATTTT. Its translation: CASSLSGGSADTQYF. The chain combines TRBV7-3 with TRBJ2-3; possibly TRBD2 for D (6 bases). Germline lookup yields CDR1 SGHTA and CDR2 FQGTGA. The CDR3 runs 15 residues. The germline V and J ends were trimmed by 2 bases and 4 bases, with 13 bases remaining between them. The whole variable domain, filled in from reference TRBV7-3 and TRBJ2-3, reads GAGVSQTPSNKVTEKGKYVELRCDPISGHTALYWYRQSLGQGPEFLIYFQGTGAADDSGLPNDRFFAVRPEGSVSTLKIQRTERGDSAVYLCASSLSGGSADTQYFGPGTRLTVL.